This TCR beta chain derives from a study of cytomegalovirus exposure and HLA in healthy donors. The wider study: Earlier, approximately 190 million T cells were analyzed, and about 100 million unique TCR beta sequences were found among them.

The study ran its PCR with 60 Vbeta and 13 Jbeta primers. Sequencing used immunoSEQ multiplex PCR; TCRdb keeps in-frame clones, though not all of them. The sample carries 75,000 to 80,000 clones, under 80% recorded once. Comments on this clone: Antigen: not known.

Points from the study as a whole: Later work showed greater clonal expansion in HLA-associated TCR beta chains than in equally common others. Later on, analysis showed that most CMV-associated TCR beta chains appeared to be HLA-restricted.

The germline V gene has CDR1 SGHAT and CDR2 FQDESV (reference sequence). V trimming: 5 bases; J trimming: 6 bases; junction bases outside the gene matches: 8. The CDR3 consists of 14 residues. While unrecorded immune exposures were likely, the donors were nominally healthy when sampled. The sequence was collected from a man aged 55 to 70 in good health and CMV-seropositive. The material sequenced was PBMCs. The chain combines TRBV11-1 with TRBJ2-3; 7 nucleotides match TRBD2. The CDR3 reads CASSRSGGSDTQYF. The DNA of the CDR3 is TGTGCCAGCAGCCGTTCGGGGGGAAGCGATACGCAGTATTTT.